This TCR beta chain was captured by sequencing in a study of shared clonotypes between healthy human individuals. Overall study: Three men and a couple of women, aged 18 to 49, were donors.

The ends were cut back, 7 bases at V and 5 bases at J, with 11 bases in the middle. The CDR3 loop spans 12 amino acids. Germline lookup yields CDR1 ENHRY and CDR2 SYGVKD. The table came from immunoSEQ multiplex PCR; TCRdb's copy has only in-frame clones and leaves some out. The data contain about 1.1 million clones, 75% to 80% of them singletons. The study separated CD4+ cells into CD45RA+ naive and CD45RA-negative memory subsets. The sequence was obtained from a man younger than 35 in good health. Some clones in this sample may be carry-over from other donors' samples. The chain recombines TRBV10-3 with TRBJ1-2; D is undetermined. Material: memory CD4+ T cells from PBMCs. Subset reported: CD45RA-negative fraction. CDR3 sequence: CAIMTEGYGYTF. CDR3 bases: TGTGCCATCATGACGGAAGGATATGGCTACACCTTC.